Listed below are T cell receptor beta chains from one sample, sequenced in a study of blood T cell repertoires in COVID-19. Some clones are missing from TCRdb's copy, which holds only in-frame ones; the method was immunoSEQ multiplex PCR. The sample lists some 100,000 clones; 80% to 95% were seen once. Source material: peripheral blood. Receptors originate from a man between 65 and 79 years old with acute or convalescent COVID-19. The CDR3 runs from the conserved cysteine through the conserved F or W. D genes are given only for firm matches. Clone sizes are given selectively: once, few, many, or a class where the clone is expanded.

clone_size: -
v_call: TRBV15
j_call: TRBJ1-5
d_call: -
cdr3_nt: TGTGCCACCAGCAGAGGCGTCGGGAGCAATCAGCCCCAGCATTTT
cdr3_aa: CATSRGVGSNQPQHF

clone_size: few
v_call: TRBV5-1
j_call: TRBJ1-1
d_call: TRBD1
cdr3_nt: TGCGCCAGCAGCCCCGCAGGGGGCGCTTACACTGAAGCTTTCTTT
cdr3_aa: CASSPAGGAYTEAFF

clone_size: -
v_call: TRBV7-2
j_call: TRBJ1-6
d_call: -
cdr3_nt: TGTGCCAGCAGCTTAGACCCCGGGAGGTGGAATTCACCCCTCCACTTT
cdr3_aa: CASSLDPGRWNSPLHF

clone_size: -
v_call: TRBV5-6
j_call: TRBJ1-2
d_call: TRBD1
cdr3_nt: TGTGCCAGCAGCTTCCTTGGACAGGGAAACTATGGCTACACCTTC
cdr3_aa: CASSFLGQGNYGYTF

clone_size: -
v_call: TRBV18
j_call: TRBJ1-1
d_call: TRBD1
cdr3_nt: TGTGCCAGCTCACCATACACAGGGGGGAACACTGAAGCTTTCTTT
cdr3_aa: CASSPYTGGNTEAFF

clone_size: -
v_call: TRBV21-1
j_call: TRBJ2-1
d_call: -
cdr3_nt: TGTGCCAGCATCCCGAGTGGAGGGTCGAGGTTCTTC
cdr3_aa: CASIPSGGSRFF

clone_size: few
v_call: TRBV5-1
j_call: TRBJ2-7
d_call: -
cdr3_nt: TGCGCCAGCAGCTTGGAGGGAGGGGGAATCTACGAGCAGTACTTC
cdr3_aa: CASSLEGGGIYEQYF

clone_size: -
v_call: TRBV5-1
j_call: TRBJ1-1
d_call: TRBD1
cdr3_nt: TGCGCCAGCAGCACGGGACAGGGTTGGAACACTGAAGCTTTCTTT
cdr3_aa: CASSTGQGWNTEAFF

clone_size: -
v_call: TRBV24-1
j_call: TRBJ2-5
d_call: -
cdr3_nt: TGTGCCACCAGTTCTGGGCATAAGGAGACCCAGTACTTC
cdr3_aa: CATSSGHKETQYF

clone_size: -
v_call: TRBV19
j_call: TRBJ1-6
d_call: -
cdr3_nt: TGTGCCAGTGAACAGGCTGGCTATAATTCACCCCTCCACTTT
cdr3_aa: CASEQAGYNSPLHF

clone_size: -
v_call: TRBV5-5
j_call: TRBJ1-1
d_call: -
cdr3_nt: TGTGCCAGCAGCTGGATGGCCAGGATCAACACTGAAGCTTTCTTT
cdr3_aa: CASSWMARINTEAFF

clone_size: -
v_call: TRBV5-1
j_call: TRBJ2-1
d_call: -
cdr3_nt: TGCGCCAGCACTCTATGGGGCGGGGACAATGAGCAGTTCTTC
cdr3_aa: CASTLWGGDNEQFF

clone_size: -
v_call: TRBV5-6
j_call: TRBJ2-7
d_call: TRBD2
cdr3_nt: TGTGCCAGCAGCATAGGACTAGCGGACTCCTACGAGCAGTACTTC
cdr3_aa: CASSIGLADSYEQYF

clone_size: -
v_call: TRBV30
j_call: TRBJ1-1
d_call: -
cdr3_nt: TGTGCCTGGACGAGACTAACAATGAACACTGAAGCTTTCTTT
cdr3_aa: CAWTRLTMNTEAFF

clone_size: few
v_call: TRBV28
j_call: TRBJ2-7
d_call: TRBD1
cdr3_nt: TGTGCCAGCAGTCCCTGGGACAGGGGAGGCGAGCAGTACTTC
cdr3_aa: CASSPWDRGGEQYF

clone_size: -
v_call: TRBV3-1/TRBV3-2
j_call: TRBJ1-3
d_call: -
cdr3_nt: TGTGCCAGCACCGGAATCCAGACGACCGCTGCACTAAGAAACACCATATATTTT
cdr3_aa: CASTGIQTTAALRNTIYF

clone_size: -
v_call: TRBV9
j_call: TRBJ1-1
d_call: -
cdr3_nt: TGTGCCAGCAGCGTCCTGACATCGAACACTGAAGCTTTCTTT
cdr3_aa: CASSVLTSNTEAFF

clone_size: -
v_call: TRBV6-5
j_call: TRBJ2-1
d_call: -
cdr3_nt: TGTGCCAGCAGTTACGCTAGATGGCATGAGCAGTTCTTC
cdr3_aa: CASSYARWHEQFF

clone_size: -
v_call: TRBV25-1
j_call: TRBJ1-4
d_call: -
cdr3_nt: TGTGCCAGCAGTGGGGGGGGAAATGAAAAACTGTTTTTT
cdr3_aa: CASSGGGNEKLFF

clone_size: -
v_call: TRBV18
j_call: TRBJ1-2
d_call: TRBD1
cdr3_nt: TGTGCCAGCTCACCGGCAGCCACGACAGGGTCTAACTATGGCTACACCTTC
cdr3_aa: CASSPAATTGSNYGYTF

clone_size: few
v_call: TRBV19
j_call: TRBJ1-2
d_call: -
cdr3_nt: TGTGCCAGTAGTCCGGACAGAGAATTACCTTACTATGGCTACACCTTC
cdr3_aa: CASSPDRELPYYGYTF

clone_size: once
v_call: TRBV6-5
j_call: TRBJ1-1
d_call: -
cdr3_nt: TGTGCCAGCAGTTCTAACACTGAAGCTTTCTTT
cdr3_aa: CASSSNTEAFF

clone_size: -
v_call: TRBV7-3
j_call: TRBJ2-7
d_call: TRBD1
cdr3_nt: TGTGCCAGCAGCCCATTAGGACAGGGTTCCGAGCAGTACTTC
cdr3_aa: CASSPLGQGSEQYF

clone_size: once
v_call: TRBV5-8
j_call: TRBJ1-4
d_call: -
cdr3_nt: TGTGCCAGCAGCCCGAGGTGGGGGGAAGGTGAAAAACTGTTTTTT
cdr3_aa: CASSPRWGEGEKLFF

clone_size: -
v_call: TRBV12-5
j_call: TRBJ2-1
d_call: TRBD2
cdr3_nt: TGTGCTAGTGGTTTGGAGGGACTAGCGGGGTGGGTAGGTGAGCAGTTCTTC
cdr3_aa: CASGLEGLAGWVGEQFF

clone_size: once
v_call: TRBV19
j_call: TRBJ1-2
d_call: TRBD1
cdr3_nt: TGTGCCAGTAGTATAGGGGGACAGCTCTATGGCTACACCTTC
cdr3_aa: CASSIGGQLYGYTF

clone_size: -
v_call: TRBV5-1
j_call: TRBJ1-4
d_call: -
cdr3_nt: TGCGCCAGCAGCTTGGGGCAGGGCCATACTCCCCTTGAAAAACTGTTTTTT
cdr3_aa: CASSLGQGHTPLEKLFF

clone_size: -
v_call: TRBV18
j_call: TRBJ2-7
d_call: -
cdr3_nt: TGTGCCTCCTCCCAGGGACTCTACGAGCAGTACTTC
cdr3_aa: CASSQGLYEQYF

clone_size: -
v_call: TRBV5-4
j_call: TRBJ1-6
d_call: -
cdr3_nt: TGTGCCAGCACTTTAGGTGGGCACAATTCACCCCTCCACTTT
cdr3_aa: CASTLGGHNSPLHF

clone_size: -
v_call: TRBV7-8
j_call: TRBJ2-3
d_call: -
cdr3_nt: TGTGCCAGCAGCTCCCGATTTGAGGGGGGGCCCGCGTTTCCAGATACGCAGTATTTT
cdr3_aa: CASSSRFEGGPAFPDTQYF

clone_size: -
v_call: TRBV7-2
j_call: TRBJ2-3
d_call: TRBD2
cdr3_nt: TGTGCCAGCAGCTCTACACCACTAGCGGTCACAGATACGCAGTATTTT
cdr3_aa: CASSSTPLAVTDTQYF

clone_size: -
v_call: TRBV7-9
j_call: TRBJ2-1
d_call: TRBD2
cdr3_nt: TGTGCCAGCAGCTATCTTAGCGGGAGGTCCTACAATGAGCAGTTCTTC
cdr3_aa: CASSYLSGRSYNEQFF

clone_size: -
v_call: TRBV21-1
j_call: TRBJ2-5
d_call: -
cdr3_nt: TGTGCCAGCAGCAGTCGACAGGGTACGGAAGAGACCCAGTACTTC
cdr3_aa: CASSSRQGTEETQYF

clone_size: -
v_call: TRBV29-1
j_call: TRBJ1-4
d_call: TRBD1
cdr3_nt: TGCAGCGTTGGGGGGCCGGGACAGGGCGATGAAAAACTGTTTTTT
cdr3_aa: CSVGGPGQGDEKLFF

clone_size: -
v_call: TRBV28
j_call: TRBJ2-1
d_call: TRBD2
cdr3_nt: TGTGCCAGCAGTTTAGTGACTAGCGGGAGCCACAATGAGCAGTTCTTC
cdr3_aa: CASSLVTSGSHNEQFF

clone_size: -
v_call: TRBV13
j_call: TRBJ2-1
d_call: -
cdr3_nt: TGTGCCAGCAGCTATGGGACTGCCCTTTACAATGAGCAGTTCTTC
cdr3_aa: CASSYGTALYNEQFF

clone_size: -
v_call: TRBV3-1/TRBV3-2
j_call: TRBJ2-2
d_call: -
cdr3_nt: TGTGCCAGCAGCCAAGGATCCACTTCAAACACCGGGGAGCTGTTTTTT
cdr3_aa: CASSQGSTSNTGELFF

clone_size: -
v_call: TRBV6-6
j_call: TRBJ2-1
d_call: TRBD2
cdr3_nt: TGTGCCAGCAGCGCCGCGGGGGGCGCTTACAATGAGCAGTTCTTC
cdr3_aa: CASSAAGGAYNEQFF

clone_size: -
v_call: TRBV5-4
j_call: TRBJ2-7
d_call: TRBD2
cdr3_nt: TGTGCCAGCAGCTTGGCTACTAGCGGGGGGTTCTCCGAGCAGTACTTC
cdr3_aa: CASSLATSGGFSEQYF

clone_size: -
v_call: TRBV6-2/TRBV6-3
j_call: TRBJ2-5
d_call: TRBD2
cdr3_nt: TGTGCCAGCAGTTCCGGACAGAGGAGGCTAGCGGGAGGTTTCGGGCAAGAGACCCAGTACTTC
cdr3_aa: CASSSGQRRLAGGFGQETQYF

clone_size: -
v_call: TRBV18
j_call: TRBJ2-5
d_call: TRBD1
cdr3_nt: TGTGCCAGCTCACCACCCCACAGGGGGGAGACCCAGTACTTC
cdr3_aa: CASSPPHRGETQYF

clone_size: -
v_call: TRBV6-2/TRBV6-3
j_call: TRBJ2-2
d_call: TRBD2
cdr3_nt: TGTGCCAGCAGTTCCAGGACTAGCGGGAGGGGGGCCGGGGAGCTGTTTTTT
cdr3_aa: CASSSRTSGRGAGELFF

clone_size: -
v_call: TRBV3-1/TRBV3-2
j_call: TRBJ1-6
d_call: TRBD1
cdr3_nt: TGTGCCAGCAGCCAAGATCTTACAGGGGGCAAGCCACCCCTCCACTTT
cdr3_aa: CASSQDLTGGKPPLHF

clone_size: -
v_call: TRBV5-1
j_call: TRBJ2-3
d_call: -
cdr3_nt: TGCGCCAGCAGCTCCGTTAGCACAGATACGCAGTATTTT
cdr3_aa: CASSSVSTDTQYF

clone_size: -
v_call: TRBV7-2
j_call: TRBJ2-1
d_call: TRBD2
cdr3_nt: TGTGCCAGCAGCAATTTTGGACTAGCGGGATACAATGAGCAGTTCTTC
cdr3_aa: CASSNFGLAGYNEQFF

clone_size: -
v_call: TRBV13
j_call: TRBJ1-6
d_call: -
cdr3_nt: TGTGCCAGCAGCCGGGGGTTAATGAGGCGTTCACCCCTCCACTTT
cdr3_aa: CASSRGLMRRSPLHF

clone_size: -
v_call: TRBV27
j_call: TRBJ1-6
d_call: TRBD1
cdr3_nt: TGTGCCAGCAGAAATACAGGGGGCGCGTCACCCCTCCACTTT
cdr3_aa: CASRNTGGASPLHF

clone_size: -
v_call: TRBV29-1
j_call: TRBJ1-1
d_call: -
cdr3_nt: TGCAGCGTTGCTAGTGAGGAAGCTTTCTTT
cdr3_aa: CSVASEEAFF

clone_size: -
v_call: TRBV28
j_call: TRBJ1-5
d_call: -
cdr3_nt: TGTGCCAGCAGTCCACCCGGGACACGCCATAGCAATCAGCCCCAGCATTTT
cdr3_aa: CASSPPGTRHSNQPQHF

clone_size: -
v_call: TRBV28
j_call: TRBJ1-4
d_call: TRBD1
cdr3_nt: TGTGCCAGCAGTAAACAGGGGACCCATGAAAAACTGTTTTTT
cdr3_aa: CASSKQGTHEKLFF

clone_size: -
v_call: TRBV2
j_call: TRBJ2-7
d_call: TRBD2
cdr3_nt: TGTGCCAGCAGCGTTATCACCGGGACTAGCGACGAGCAGTACTTC
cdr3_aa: CASSVITGTSDEQYF

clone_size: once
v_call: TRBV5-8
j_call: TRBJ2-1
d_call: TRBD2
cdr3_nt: TGTGCCAGCAGCTTGGCAGGACTAGCGGGAATATACAATGAGCAGTTCTTC
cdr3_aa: CASSLAGLAGIYNEQFF

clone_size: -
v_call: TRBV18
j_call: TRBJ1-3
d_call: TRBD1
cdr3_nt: TGTGCCAGCTCATTCCGGGACAGGGTAACTGGAAACACCATATATTTT
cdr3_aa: CASSFRDRVTGNTIYF

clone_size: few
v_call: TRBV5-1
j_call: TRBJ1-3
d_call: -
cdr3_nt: TGCGCCAGCAGCCCGGAAAGCGACTCGAGGGGAAACACCATATATTTT
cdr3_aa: CASSPESDSRGNTIYF

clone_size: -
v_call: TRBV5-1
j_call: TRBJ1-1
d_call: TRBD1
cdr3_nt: TGCGCCAGCAGCTACAGGGGGCAGGGCGCTTTCTTT
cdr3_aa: CASSYRGQGAFF

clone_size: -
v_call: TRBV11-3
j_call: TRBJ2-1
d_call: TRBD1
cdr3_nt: TGTGCCAGCAGCCGACAGGGGGTCCCACCTGGGCGTAATGAGCAGTTCTTC
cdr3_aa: CASSRQGVPPGRNEQFF

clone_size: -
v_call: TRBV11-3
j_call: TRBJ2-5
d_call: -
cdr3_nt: TGTGCCAGCAGCTTAGGGACAGCCCAAGAGACCCAGTACTTC
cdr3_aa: CASSLGTAQETQYF

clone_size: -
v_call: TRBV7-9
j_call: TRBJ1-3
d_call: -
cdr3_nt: TGTGCCAGCAGCTCGGGCCGGGGTTTAGGAAACACCATATATTTT
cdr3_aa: CASSSGRGLGNTIYF

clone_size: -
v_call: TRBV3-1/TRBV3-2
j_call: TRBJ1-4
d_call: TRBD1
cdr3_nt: TGTGCCAGCAGCCTTACAGGGGTTAGAGAAAAACTGTTTTTT
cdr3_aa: CASSLTGVREKLFF

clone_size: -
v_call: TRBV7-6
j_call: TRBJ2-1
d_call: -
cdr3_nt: TGTGCCAGCAGCTTAGACACAGTTACTGAGCAGTTCTTC
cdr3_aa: CASSLDTVTEQFF